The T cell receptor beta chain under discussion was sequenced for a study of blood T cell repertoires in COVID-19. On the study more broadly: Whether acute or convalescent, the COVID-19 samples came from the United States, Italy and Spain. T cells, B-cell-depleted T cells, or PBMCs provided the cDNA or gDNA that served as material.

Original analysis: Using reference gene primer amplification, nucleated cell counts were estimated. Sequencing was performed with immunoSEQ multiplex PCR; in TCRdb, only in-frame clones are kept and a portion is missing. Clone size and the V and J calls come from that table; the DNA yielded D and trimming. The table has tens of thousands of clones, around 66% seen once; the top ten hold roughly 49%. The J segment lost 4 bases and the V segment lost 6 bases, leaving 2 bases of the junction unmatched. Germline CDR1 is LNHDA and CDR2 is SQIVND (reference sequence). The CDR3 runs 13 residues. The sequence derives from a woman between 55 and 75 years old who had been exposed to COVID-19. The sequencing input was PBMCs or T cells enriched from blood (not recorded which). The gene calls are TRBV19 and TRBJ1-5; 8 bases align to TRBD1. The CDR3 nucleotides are TGTGCCAGTAGGACAGGGGAAAATCAGCCCCAGCATTTT. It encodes CASRTGENQPQHF.